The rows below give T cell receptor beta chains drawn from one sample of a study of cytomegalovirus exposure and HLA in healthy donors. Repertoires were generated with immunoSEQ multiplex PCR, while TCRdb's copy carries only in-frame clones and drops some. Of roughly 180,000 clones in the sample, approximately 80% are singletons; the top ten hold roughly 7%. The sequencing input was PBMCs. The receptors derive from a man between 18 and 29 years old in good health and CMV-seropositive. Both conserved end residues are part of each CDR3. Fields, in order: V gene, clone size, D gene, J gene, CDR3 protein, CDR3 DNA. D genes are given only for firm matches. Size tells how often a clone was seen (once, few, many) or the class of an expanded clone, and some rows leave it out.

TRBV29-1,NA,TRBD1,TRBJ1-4,CSVRRGNEKLFF,TGCAGCGTTCGCAGGGGGAATGAAAAACTGTTTTTT
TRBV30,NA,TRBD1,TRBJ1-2,CAWRPPGQNGYTF,TGTGCCTGGAGACCCCCGGGACAGAACGGCTACACCTTC
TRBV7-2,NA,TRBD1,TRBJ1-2,CASSLDSGRGSGYTF,TGTGCCAGCAGCTTAGATAGCGGCAGGGGGTCTGGCTACACCTTC
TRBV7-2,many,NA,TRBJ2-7,CASSPLAGVVSYEQYF,TGTGCCAGCAGCCCCCTGGCAGGGGTGGTCTCCTACGAGCAGTACTTC
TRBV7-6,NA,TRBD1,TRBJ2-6,CASSLASGAGTGLAGANVLTF,TGTGCCAGCAGCTTAGCGTCGGGGGCCGGGACAGGGCTCGCTGGGGCCAACGTCCTGACTTTC
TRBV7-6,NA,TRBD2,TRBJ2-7,CASSPVRAGGSSYEQYF,TGTGCCAGCAGCCCAGTGCGAGCGGGAGGGAGCTCCTACGAGCAGTACTTC
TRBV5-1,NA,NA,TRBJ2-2,CASSLAAGELFF,TGCGCCAGCAGCTTGGCGGCCGGGGAGCTGTTTTTT
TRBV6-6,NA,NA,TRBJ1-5,CASSSQGLNSNQPQHF,TGTGCCAGCAGTTCGCAGGGTCTTAATAGCAATCAGCCCCAGCATTTT
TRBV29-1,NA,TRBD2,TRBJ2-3,CSVLAPSTDTQYF,TGCAGCGTACTAGCGCCAAGCACAGATACGCAGTATTTT
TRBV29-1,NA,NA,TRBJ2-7,CSVESRDISSYEQYF,TGCAGCGTTGAAAGTCGGGACATCTCCTCCTACGAGCAGTACTTC
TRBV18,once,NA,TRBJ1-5,CASSPLDSLQGNQPQHF,TGTGCCAGCTCACCATTGGACAGCCTGCAAGGCAATCAGCCCCAGCATTTT
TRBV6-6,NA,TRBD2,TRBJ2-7,CASSYAGGSYEQYF,TGTGCCAGCAGTTACGCGGGAGGATCCTACGAGCAGTACTTC
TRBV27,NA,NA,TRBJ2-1,CASSLSRGGNEQFF,TGTGCCAGCAGTTTATCGAGAGGGGGCAATGAGCAGTTCTTC
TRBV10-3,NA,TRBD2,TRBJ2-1,CAISDNSGSRFNEQFF,TGTGCCATCAGTGATAATAGCGGGAGCAGATTCAATGAGCAGTTCTTC
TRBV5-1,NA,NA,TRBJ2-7,CASSLYAEREQYF,TGCGCCAGCAGCTTATATGCGGAGCGCGAGCAGTACTTC
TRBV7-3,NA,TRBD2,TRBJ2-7,CASSPTSGGEQYF,TGTGCCAGCAGCCCCACTTCCGGGGGGGAGCAGTACTTC
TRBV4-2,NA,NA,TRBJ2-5,CASSPLGLAGSTQYF,TGTGCCAGCAGCCCCCTAGGGTTGGCGGGAAGTACCCAGTACTTC
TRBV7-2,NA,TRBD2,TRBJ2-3,CASSSRTSDTDTQYF,TGTGCCAGCAGCTCCCGGACTAGCGACACAGATACGCAGTATTTT
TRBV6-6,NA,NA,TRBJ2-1,CASSYTSGGYPNEQFF,TGTGCCAGCAGTTACACCTCGGGTGGCTATCCGAATGAGCAGTTCTTC
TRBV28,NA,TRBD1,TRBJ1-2,CASSPGQGRVYGYTF,TGTGCCAGCAGTCCCGGACAGGGACGGGTCTATGGCTACACCTTC
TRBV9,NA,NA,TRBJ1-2,CASSVEPRGRGDNGYTF,TGTGCCAGCAGCGTAGAGCCCCGGGGACGGGGGGATAATGGCTACACCTTC
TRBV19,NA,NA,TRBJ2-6,CASSILSGANVLTF,TGTGCCAGTAGTATCCTCTCTGGGGCCAACGTCCTGACTTTC
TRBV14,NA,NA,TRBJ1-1,CASGYQGVEAFF,TGTGCCAGCGGTTACCAGGGTGTGGAAGCTTTCTTT
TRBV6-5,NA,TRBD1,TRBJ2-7,CASRRGQGIYEQYF,TGTGCCAGCAGACGGGGACAGGGAATTTACGAGCAGTACTTC
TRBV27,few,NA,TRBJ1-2,CASSPYQITSYGYTF,TGTGCCAGCAGTCCTTACCAGATAACCAGCTATGGCTACACCTTC
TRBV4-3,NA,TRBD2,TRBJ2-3,CASSGAGGSTDTQYF,TGCGCCAGCAGCGGGGCGGGAGGTAGCACAGATACGCAGTATTTT
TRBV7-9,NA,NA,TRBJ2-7,CASSPGDSYEQYF,TGTGCCAGCAGCCCTGGGGACTCTTACGAGCAGTACTTC
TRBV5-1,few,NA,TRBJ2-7,CASSLEAHEQYF,TGCGCCAGCAGCTTGGAAGCTCACGAGCAGTACTTC